A selection of T cell receptor beta chains follows, all from one sample in a study of T cell responses to AZD1222 COVID-19 vaccine. TCRdb's copy holds only in-frame clones and misses some; the assay was immunoSEQ multiplex PCR. Here the sample spans roughly 100,000 clones, 90% to 95% being singletons. Sequencing was performed on peripheral blood, taken 28 days after the second AZD1222 dose. These receptors originate from an adult who received the AZD1222 COVID-19 vaccine. Both conserved end residues are part of each CDR3. D genes are given only for firm matches. Only some rows state a clone size, as once, few, many or a class for expanded clones.

j_call	v_call	clone_size	d_call	cdr3_nt	cdr3_aa
TRBJ2-2	TRBV7-9	.	.	TGTGCCAGCAGCTTAGCGGTCGTTGGGGGGGAGCTGTTTTTT	CASSLAVVGGELFF
TRBJ1-1	TRBV3-1/TRBV3-2	.	.	TGTGCCAGCAATCTGAGAACCCAGGGGAACACTGAAGCTTTCTTT	CASNLRTQGNTEAFF
TRBJ1-4	TRBV7-9	few	.	TGTGCCAGCAGACGAATCAGGTCTCCTAATGAAAAACTGTTTTTT	CASRRIRSPNEKLFF
TRBJ2-1	TRBV3-1/TRBV3-2	.	TRBD2	TGTGCCAGCAGCCAAGCAGCGGGAGGCTACAATGAGCAGTTCTTC	CASSQAAGGYNEQFF
TRBJ2-3	TRBV12-3/TRBV12-4	.	.	TGTGCCAGCAGTTCTAGACCAGATACGCAGTATTTT	CASSSRPDTQYF
TRBJ1-2	TRBV7-9	.	.	TGTGCCAGCAGCTTAGACGGGACACCATATGGCTACACCTTC	CASSLDGTPYGYTF
TRBJ2-5	TRBV6-5	.	.	TGTGCCAGCAGTTCGCAGGGTGGAGAGACCCAGTACTTC	CASSSQGGETQYF
TRBJ1-2	TRBV28	.	.	TGTGCCAGCAGTTCCCCCTCACCCCCGTTGGAGTTCTATGGCTACACCTTC	CASSSPSPPLEFYGYTF
TRBJ2-2	TRBV2	.	TRBD2	TGTGCCAGCAGTGAATGGGGGAGGGCCAGGGAGGCCGGGGAGCTGTTTTTT	CASSEWGRAREAGELFF
TRBJ1-5	TRBV28	.	.	TGTGCCAGCAGTTTATCGACAGGAGATAGCAATCAGCCCCAGCATTTT	CASSLSTGDSNQPQHF
TRBJ2-1	TRBV27	.	.	TGTGCCAGCAGTTTAGGCCAGAATGAGCAGTTCTTC	CASSLGQNEQFF
TRBJ2-7	TRBV3-1/TRBV3-2	.	.	TGTGCCAGCAGCCTTATAGCGGAGCCGAAGGGAGAGCAGTACTTC	CASSLIAEPKGEQYF
TRBJ2-3	TRBV6-5	.	TRBD1	TGTGCCAGCATTCAAACAGGGGGTAGCACAGATACGCAGTATTTT	CASIQTGGSTDTQYF
TRBJ2-4	TRBV6-5	.	TRBD1	TGTGCCAGCAGTTTGGATTACCAGGGGGCCCGAAACATTCAGTACTTC	CASSLDYQGARNIQYF
TRBJ2-1	TRBV9	once	.	TGTGCCAGCAGCGAGACCGTTTACAATGAGCAGTTCTTC	CASSETVYNEQFF
TRBJ1-5	TRBV24-1	.	.	TGTGCCACCAGTGCAGGGGGCAATCAGCCCCAGCATTTT	CATSAGGNQPQHF
TRBJ1-4	TRBV27	.	.	TGTGCCAGCAGTTTGTGGGCAACTAATGAAAAACTGTTTTTT	CASSLWATNEKLFF
TRBJ1-5	TRBV4-1	.	.	TGCGCCAGCAGCCAAGGGGCCTCCTTTCGGCCCCAGCATTTT	CASSQGASFRPQHF
TRBJ2-3	TRBV4-3	once	TRBD2	TGCGCCAGCAGCCAAGAGGCAAGCGGGAGTCGGGATACGCAGTATTTT	CASSQEASGSRDTQYF
TRBJ1-4	TRBV28	.	.	TGTGCCAGCAGTCCCTGGGGGGGAGGGGAAAATGAAAAACTGTTTTTT	CASSPWGGGENEKLFF
TRBJ1-2	TRBV9	.	.	TGTGCCAGCAGCGGGAAAGGCTACACCTTC	CASSGKGYTF
TRBJ2-1	TRBV2	once	TRBD2	TGTGCCAGAGCAGGGGACGGTACTAGCGGGATAAATGAGCAGTTCTTC	CARAGDGTSGINEQFF
TRBJ1-3	TRBV7-8	.	.	TGTGCCAGCAGCTTAGTAGGGATTTTGGGAAACACCATATATTTT	CASSLVGILGNTIYF
TRBJ2-1	TRBV9	.	TRBD2	TGTGCCAGCAGCGTAGATGTTAGCGGGAGTAGGAATGAGCAGTTCTTC	CASSVDVSGSRNEQFF
TRBJ2-5	TRBV15	.	TRBD2	TGTGCCACCAGCCCGCTAGCGGAACAAGAGACCCAGTACTTC	CATSPLAEQETQYF
TRBJ1-2	TRBV5-1	.	TRBD1	TGCGCCAGCAGCCCGGGGGACAGAAACCCTTTTAACTATGGCTACACCTTC	CASSPGDRNPFNYGYTF
TRBJ2-3	TRBV2	.	TRBD2	TGTGCCAGCAGACCCCCCGGGGGGGCGCATGCTACGCAGTATTTT	CASRPPGGAHATQYF
TRBJ2-1	TRBV3-1/TRBV3-2	.	TRBD1	TGTGCCAGCAGCCAACCTCGGACAGGGGGTTTTATCCATGAGCAGTTCTTC	CASSQPRTGGFIHEQFF